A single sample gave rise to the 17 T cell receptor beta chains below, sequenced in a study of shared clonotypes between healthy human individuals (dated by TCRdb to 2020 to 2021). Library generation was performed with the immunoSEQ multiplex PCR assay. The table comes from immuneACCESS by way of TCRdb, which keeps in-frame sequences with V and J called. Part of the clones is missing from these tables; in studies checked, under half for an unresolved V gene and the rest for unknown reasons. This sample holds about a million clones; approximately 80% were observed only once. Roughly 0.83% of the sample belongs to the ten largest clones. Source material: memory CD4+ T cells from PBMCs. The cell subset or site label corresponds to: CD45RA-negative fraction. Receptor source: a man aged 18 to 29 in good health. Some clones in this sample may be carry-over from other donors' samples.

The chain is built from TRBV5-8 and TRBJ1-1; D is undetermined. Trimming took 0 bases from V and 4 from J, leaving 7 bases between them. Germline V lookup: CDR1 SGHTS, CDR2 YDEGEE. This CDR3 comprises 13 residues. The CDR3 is CASSLGRGTEAFF. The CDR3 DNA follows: TGTGCCAGCAGCTTGGGGAGAGGCACTGAAGCTTTCTTT.

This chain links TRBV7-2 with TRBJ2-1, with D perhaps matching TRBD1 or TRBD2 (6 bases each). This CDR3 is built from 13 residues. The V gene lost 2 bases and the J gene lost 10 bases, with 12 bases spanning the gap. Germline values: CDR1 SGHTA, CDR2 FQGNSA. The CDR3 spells CASSLRGDGEQFF. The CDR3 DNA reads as TGTGCCAGCAGCTTAAGGGGGGACGGAGAGCAGTTCTTC. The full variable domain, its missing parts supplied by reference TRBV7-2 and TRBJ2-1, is GAGVSQSPSNKVTEKGKDVELRCDPISGHTALYWYRQSLGQGLEFLIYFQGNSAPDKSGLPSDRFSAERTGGSVSTLTIQRTQQEDSAVYLCASSLRGDGEQFFGPGTRLTVL.

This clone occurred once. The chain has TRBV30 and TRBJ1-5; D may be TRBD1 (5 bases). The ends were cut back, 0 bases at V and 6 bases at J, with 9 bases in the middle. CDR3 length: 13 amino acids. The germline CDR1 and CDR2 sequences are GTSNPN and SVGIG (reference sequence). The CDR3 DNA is TGTGCCTGGAGTGTTGGGGGGATTCAGCCCCAGCATTTT. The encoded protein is CAWSVGGIQPQHF.

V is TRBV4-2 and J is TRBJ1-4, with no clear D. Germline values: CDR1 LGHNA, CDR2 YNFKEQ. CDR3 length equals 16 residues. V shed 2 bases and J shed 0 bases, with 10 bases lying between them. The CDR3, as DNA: TGTGCCAGCAGCCAAACGAGCCGGGCAACTAATGAAAAACTGTTTTTT. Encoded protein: CASSQTSRATNEKLFF.

Here the CDR3 reads CASSLQREETQYF. DNA of the CDR3: TGTGCCAGTAGTTTACAGCGGGAAGAGACCCAGTACTTC. The rearrangement joins TRBV19 to TRBJ2-5; D possibly corresponds to TRBD2 (6 bases). The CDR3 loop spans 13 amino acids. The V end was cut by 5 bases, the J end by 3 bases, with 10 bases between. Germline V gene data show CDR1 as LNHDA and CDR2 as SQIVND (reference sequence).

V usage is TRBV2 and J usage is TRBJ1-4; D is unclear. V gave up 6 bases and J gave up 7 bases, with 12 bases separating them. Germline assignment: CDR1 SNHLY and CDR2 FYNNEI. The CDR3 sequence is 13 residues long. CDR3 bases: TGTGCCAGCAGCCCCCGCTCGGGTGAAAAACTGTTTTTT. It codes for CASSPRSGEKLFF. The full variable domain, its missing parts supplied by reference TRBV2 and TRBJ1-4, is EPEVTQTPSHQVTQMGQEVILRCVPISNHLYFYWYRQILGQKVEFLVSFYNNEISEKSEIFDDQFSVERPDGSNFTLKIRSTKLEDSAMYFCASSPRSGEKLFFGSGTQLSVL.

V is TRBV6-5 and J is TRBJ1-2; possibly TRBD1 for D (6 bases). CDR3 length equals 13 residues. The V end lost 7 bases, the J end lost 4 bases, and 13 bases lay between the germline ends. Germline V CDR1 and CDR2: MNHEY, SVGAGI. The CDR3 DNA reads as TGTGCCAGCACAACAGGGATAGCCTATGGCTACACCTTC. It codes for CASTTGIAYGYTF.

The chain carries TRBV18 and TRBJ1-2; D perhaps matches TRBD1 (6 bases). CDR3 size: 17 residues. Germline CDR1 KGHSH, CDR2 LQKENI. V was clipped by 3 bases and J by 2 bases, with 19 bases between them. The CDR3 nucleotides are TGTGCCAGCTCACCCCGGACAGCCACAAGTGTGAACTATGGCTACACCTTC. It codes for CASSPRTATSVNYGYTF.

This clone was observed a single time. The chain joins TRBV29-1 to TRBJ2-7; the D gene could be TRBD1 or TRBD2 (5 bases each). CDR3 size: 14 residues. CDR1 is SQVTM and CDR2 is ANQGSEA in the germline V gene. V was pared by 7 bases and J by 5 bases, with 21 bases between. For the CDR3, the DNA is TGCAGCGCGGATATTGGGACCGCCCCTGACGAGCAGTACTTC. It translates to CSADIGTAPDEQYF.

The CDR3 coding sequence is TGCGCCAGCAGCTCCCAGGACAGGACCTATGGCTACACCTTC. Its protein is CASSSQDRTYGYTF. This chain uses TRBV5-1 with TRBJ1-2; 7 bases are shared with TRBD1. CDR3 length: 14 residues. CDR1 SGHRS and CDR2 YFSETQ come from the germline V gene. V shed 3 bases, J shed 4 bases, and the junction held 6 bases outside the gene matches.

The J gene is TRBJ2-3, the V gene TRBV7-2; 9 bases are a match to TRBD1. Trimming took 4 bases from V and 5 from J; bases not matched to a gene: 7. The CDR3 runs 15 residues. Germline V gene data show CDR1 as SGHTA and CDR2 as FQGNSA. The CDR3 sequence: CASSSDRGGGDTQYF. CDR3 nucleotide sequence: TGTGCCAGCAGCTCGGACAGGGGAGGGGGAGATACGCAGTATTTT.

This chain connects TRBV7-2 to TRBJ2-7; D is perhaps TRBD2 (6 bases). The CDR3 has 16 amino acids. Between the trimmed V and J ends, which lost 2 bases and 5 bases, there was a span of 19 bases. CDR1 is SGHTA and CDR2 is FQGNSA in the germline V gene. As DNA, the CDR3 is TGTGCCAGCAGCTTAAGCCCGGGACTTTCGGTTAACGAGCAGTACTTC. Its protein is CASSLSPGLSVNEQYF.

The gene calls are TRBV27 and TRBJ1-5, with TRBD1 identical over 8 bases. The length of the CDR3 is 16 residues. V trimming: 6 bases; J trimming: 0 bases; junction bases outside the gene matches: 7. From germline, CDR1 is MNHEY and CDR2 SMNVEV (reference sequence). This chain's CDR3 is CASRPGTGYSNQPQHF. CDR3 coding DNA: TGTGCCAGCAGACCCGGGACAGGCTATAGCAATCAGCCCCAGCATTTT.

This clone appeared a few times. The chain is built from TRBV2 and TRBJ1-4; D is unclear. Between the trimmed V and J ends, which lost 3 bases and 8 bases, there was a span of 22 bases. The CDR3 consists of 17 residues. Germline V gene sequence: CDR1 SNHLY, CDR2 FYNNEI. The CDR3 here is CASSDPHLGRAGEKLFF. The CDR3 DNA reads TGTGCCAGCAGTGATCCCCATCTGGGGAGGGCTGGGGAAAAACTGTTTTTT.

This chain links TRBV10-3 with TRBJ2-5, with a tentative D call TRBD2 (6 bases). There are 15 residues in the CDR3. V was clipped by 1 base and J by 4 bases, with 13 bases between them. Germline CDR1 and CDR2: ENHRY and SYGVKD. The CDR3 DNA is TGTGCCATCAGTGAGTGGGGCAGGGAGGTAGAGACCCAGTACTTC. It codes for CAISEWGREVETQYF.

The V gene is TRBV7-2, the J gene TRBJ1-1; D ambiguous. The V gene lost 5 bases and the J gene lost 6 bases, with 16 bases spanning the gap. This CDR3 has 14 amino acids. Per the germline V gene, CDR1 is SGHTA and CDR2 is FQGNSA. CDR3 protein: CASSPPPRASEAFF. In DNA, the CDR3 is TGTGCCAGCAGCCCACCCCCTCGGGCCTCTGAAGCTTTCTTT. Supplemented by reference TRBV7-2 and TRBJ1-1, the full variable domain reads GAGVSQSPSNKVTEKGKDVELRCDPISGHTALYWYRQSLGQGLEFLIYFQGNSAPDKSGLPSDRFSAERTGGSVSTLTIQRTQQEDSAVYLCASSPPPRASEAFFGQGTRLTVV.

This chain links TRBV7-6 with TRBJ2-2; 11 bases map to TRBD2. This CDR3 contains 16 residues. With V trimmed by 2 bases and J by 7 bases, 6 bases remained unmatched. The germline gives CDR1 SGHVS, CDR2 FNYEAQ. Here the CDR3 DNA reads TGTGCCAGCAGCTTAAATAGCGGGAGGGCCGGCGGGGAGCTGTTTTTT. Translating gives CASSLNSGRAGGELFF.